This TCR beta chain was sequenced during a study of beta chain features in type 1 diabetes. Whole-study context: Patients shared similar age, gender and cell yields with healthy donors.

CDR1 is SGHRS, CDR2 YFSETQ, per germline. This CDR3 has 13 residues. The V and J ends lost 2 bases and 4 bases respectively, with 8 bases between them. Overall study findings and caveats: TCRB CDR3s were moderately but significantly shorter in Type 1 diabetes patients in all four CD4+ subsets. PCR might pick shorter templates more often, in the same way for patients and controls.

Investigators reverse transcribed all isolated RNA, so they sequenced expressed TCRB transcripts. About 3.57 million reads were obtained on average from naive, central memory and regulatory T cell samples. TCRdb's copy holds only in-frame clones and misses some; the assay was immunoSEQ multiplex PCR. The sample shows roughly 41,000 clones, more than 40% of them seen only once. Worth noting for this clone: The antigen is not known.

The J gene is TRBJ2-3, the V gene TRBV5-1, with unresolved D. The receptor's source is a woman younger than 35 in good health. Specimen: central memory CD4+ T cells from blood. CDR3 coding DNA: TGCGCCAGCAGCTTCTCCCGGGCAGATACGCAGTATTTT. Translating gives CASSFSRADTQYF.